What follows describes a single T cell receptor beta chain. The antigen is unknown. Trimming took 2 bases from V and 8 from J, leaving 6 bases between them. The CDR3 runs 11 residues. Germline CDR1 and CDR2: MNHNY and SVGAGI (reference sequence). Some clones are missing from TCRdb's copy, which holds only in-frame ones; the method was immunoSEQ multiplex PCR. The data show 9,500 to 13,000 clones, about 67% seen once. These data originate in a study of CD4+ T cells in melanoma. Study-wide results and caveats: Diverse differentiation states were reported for melanoma neoantigen-specific CD4+ T cells. CD8+ T cell, macrophage and B cell function reportedly correlated with neoantigen-specific CD4+ T cells.

The source material was cells from a culture (not recorded whether cultured in vitro). The rearrangement joins TRBV6-6 to TRBJ1-2; D ambiguous. The source is a human donor with melanoma. The CDR3 DNA is TGTGCCAGCAGTTACGTCGAGGGCTACACCTTC. Protein: CASSYVEGYTF.